These 13 T cell receptor beta chains were all obtained from the same sample, sequenced in a study of STAT3 mutations in large granular lymphocyte leukemia. Using immunoSEQ multiplex PCR, the repertoire was profiled, and TCRdb retains in-frame clones only, with some absent. The sample includes 35,000 to 50,000 clones, about 81% seen only once; the top ten take 0.43%. These receptors' antigens are unknown. Study outcomes and limitations: Every T-cell large granular lymphocyte leukemia patient had at least one immunodominant TCR beta clonotype.

The sample was PBMCs. These receptor sequences come from a human donor with T large granular lymphocyte leukemia. Some clones in this sample may be carry-over from other donors' samples.

A few counts support this clone. The rearrangement joins TRBV5-6 to TRBJ2-2, with D maybe TRBD1 (6 bases). This CDR3 has 15 amino acids. From germline, CDR1 is SGHDT and CDR2 YYEEEE. Trimming took 0 bases from V and 3 from J, leaving 9 bases between them. The DNA of the CDR3 is TGTGCCAGCAGCTTGGTGACAGGTGACACCGGGGAGCTGTTTTTT. It specifies CASSLVTGDTGELFF.

This chain uses TRBV29-1 with TRBJ2-7; 7 bases map to TRBD1. J lost 1 base, V lost 6 bases, and 6 bases had no gene match. The CDR3 loop spans 13 amino acids. The germline CDR1 and CDR2 sequences are SQVTM and ANQGSEA. The CDR3 DNA sequence: TGCAGCGTGGGTCGGACAGGTTCCTACGAGCAGTACTTC. Amino acid sequence: CSVGRTGSYEQYF.

The chain has TRBV27 and TRBJ2-2; unclear D gene. Trimming left V 2 bases short and J 7 bases short, with 8 bases between. CDR3 size: 13 residues. In germline, CDR1 is MNHEY, CDR2 SMNVEV (reference sequence). The CDR3 DNA follows: TGTGCCAGCAGTTTAAATGGAATCGGGGAGCTGTTTTTT. This encodes CASSLNGIGELFF.

This clone was picked up a small number of times. The chain uses TRBV10-2 and TRBJ1-2; D perhaps matches TRBD1 (6 bases). V dropped 7 bases and J dropped 4 bases, with 19 bases sitting between them. Germline loops: CDR1 WSHSY, CDR2 SAAADI. The CDR3 runs to 15 residues. The CDR3: CASTTTFTGTYGYTF. Written as DNA, the CDR3 is TGCGCCAGCACCACGACCTTCACAGGGACCTATGGCTACACCTTC.

The chain uses TRBV7-2 and TRBJ1-5; no reliable D call. V lost 0 bases and J lost 9, with 9 bases in between. This CDR3 contains 13 residues. Germline V gene lookup returns CDR1 SGHTA and CDR2 FQGNSA. The DNA of the CDR3 is TGTGCCAGCAGCTTAGCCCCGGTTGGGCCCCAGCATTTT. Its translation: CASSLAPVGPQHF.

This clone appeared once. V and J are TRBV10-3 and TRBJ1-6; the D gene is possibly TRBD1 (6 bases). Trimming shortened V by 4 bases and J by 11 bases, and 15 bases separated the two germline ends. The germline gives CDR1 ENHRY, CDR2 SYGVKD. There are 14 residues in the CDR3. CDR3 nucleotide sequence: TGTGCCATCAGTGGCACAGGGAGTATAGCACCCCTCCACTTT. Its translation: CAISGTGSIAPLHF.

The chain employs TRBV4-1 and TRBJ2-3; D remains unclear. Germline CDR1 MGHRA, CDR2 YSYEKL. Deletions cut 4 bases from V and 4 bases from J, with 6 bases between. The CDR3 covers 12 residues. The CDR3, as DNA: TGCGCCAGCAGCCCGACTGCAGATACGCAGTATTTT. This encodes CASSPTADTQYF.

This chain joins TRBV9 and TRBJ1-4; D gene unclear. V was clipped by 2 bases and J by 5 bases, with 10 bases between them. The CDR3 is 14 residues long. Germline CDR1 and CDR2: SGDLS and YYNGEE. This chain's CDR3 is CASSVDGLNEKLFF. CDR3 DNA: TGTGCCAGCAGCGTTGACGGCTTGAATGAAAAACTGTTTTTT.

The rearrangement joins TRBV10-3 to TRBJ1-5, with D tentatively TRBD1 (6 bases). The germline V gene has CDR1 ENHRY and CDR2 SYGVKD. The CDR3 contains 13 residues. V lost 2 bases to trimming and J lost 5 bases, with 7 bases between them. The CDR3 sequence: CAISERGDQPQHF. CDR3 bases: TGTGCCATCAGTGAGAGGGGGGATCAGCCCCAGCATTTT.

This clone appeared a single time. V usage is TRBV6-5 and J usage is TRBJ2-2; possibly TRBD1 for D (6 bases). Trimming left V 6 bases short and J 4 bases short, with 12 bases between. CDR1 MNHEY and CDR2 SVGAGI come from the germline V gene. CDR3 length: 14 residues. CDR3 in amino acids: CASSQRRGTGELFF. CDR3 DNA: TGTGCCAGCAGCCAACGCAGGGGCACCGGGGAGCTGTTTTTT.

The chain links TRBV15 to TRBJ1-1; D might be TRBD1 (6 bases). Trimming stripped 0 bases from V and 3 bases from J, with 14 bases between. The CDR3 runs 16 residues. Germline CDR1 LNHNV, CDR2 YYDKDF (reference sequence). CDR3 region: CATSRDLWGADTEAFF. The CDR3 DNA reads as TGTGCCACCAGCAGAGATCTTTGGGGGGCGGACACTGAAGCTTTCTTT.

The count of this clone is one. This chain joins TRBV5-8 and TRBJ1-1, with unresolved D. Germline CDR1 is SGHTS and CDR2 is YDEGEE. Between the trimmed V and J ends, which lost 4 bases and 5 bases, there was a span of 18 bases. The CDR3 sequence is 15 residues long. CDR3: CASSPTWTGGTEAFF. DNA of the CDR3: TGTGCCAGCAGCCCAACCTGGACCGGTGGTACTGAAGCTTTCTTT.

The CDR3 DNA follows: TGTGCCAGCAGCTTTGACAGGCGATACGAAGCTTTCTTT. It is translated as CASSFDRRYEAFF. The V and J genes are TRBV5-4 and TRBJ1-1; D may be TRBD1 (6 bases). The CDR3 runs to 13 residues. Trimming removed 2 bases at V and 8 bases at J, with 13 bases between. CDR1 is SGHNT and CDR2 is YYREEE in the germline V gene (reference sequence).